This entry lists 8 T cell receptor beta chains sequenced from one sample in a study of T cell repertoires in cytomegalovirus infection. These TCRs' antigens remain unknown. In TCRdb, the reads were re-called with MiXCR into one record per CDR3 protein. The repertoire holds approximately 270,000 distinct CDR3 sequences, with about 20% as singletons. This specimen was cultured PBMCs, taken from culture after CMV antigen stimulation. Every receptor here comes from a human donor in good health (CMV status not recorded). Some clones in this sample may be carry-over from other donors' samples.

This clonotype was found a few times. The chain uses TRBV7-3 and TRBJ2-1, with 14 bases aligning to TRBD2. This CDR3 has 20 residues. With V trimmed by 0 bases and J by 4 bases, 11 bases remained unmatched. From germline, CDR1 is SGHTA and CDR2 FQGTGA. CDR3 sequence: CASSLTKGGTSGSIYNEQFF. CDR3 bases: TGTGCCAGCAGCTTAACTAAAGGGGGGACTAGCGGGAGTATTTACAATGAGCAGTTCTTC.

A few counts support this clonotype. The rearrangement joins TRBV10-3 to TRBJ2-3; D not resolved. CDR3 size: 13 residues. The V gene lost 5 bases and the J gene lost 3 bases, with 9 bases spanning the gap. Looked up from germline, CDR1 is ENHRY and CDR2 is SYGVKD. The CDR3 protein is CAISFSSTDTQYF. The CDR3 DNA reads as TGTGCCATCAGTTTTAGCTCGACAGATACGCAGTATTTT.

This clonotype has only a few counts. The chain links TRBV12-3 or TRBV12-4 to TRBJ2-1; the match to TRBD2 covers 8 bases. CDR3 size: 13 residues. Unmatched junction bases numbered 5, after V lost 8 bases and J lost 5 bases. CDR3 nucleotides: TGTGCCAGCTCGGGACTAGTCGACAATGAGCAGTTCTTC. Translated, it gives CASSGLVDNEQFF.

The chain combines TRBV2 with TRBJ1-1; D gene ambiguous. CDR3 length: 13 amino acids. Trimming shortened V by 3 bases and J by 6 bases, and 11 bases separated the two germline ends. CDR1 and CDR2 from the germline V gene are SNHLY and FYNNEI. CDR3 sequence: CASSEIVRAEAFF. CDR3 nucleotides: TGTGCCAGCAGTGAGATTGTCAGAGCTGAAGCTTTCTTT.

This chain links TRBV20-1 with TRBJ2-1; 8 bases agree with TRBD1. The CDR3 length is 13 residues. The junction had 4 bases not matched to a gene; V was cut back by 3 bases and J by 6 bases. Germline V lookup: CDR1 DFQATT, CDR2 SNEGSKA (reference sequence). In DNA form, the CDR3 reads TGCAGTGCTAGGCAGGGGGCCTTCAATGAGCAGTTCTTC. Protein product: CSARQGAFNEQFF.

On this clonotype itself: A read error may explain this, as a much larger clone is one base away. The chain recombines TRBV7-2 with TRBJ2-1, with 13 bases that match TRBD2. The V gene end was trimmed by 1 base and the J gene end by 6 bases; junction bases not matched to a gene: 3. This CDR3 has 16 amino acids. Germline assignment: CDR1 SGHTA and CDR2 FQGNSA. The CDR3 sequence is CASSLVGLAGANEQFF. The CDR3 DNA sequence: TGTGCCAGCAGCTTAGTCGGACTAGCGGGAGCCAATGAGCAGTTCTTC.

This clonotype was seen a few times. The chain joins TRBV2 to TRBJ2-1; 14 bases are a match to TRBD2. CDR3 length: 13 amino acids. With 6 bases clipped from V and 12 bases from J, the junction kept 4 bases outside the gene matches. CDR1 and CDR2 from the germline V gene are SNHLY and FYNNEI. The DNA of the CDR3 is TGTGCCAGCAGCGGGACTAGCGGGAGTTGGCAGTTCTTC. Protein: CASSGTSGSWQFF.

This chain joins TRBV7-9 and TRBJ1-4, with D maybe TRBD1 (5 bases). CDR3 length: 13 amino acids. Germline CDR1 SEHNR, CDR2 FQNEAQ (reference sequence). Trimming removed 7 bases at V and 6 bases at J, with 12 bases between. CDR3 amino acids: CASTHRQYEKLFF. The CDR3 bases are TGTGCCAGCACCCACAGACAGTATGAAAAACTGTTTTTT.